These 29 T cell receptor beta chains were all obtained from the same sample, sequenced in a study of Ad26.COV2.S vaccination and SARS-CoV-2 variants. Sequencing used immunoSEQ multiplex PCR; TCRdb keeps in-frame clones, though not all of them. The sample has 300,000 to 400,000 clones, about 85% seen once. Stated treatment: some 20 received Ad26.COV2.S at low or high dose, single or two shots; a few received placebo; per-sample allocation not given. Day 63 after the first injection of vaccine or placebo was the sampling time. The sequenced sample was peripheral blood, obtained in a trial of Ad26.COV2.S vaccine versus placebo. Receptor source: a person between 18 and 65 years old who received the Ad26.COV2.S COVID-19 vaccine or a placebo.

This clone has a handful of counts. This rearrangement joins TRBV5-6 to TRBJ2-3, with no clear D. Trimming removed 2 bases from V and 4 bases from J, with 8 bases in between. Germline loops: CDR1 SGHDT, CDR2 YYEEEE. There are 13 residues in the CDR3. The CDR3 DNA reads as TGTGCCAGCAGCTTCGGTCTGGCAGATACGCAGTATTTT. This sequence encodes CASSFGLADTQYF. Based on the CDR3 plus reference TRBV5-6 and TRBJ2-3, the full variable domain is DAGVTQSPTHLIKTRGQQVTLRCSPKSGHDTVSWYQQALGQGPQFIFQYYEEEERQRGNFPDRFSGHQFPNYSSELNVNALLLGDSALYLCASSFGLADTQYFGPGTRLTVL.

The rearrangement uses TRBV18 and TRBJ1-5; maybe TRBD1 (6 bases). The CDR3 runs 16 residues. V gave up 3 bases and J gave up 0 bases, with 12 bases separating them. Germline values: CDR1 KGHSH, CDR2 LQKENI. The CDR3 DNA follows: TGTGCCAGCTCACCCCGGACAGATAATAGCAATCAGCCCCAGCATTTT. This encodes CASSPRTDNSNQPQHF.

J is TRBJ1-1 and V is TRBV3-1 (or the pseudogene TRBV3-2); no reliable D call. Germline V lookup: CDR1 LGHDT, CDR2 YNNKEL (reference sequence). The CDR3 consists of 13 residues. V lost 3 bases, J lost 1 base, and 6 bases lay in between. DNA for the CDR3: TGTGCCAGCAGCCAGTGGACGAACACTGAAGCTTTCTTT. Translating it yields CASSQWTNTEAFF.

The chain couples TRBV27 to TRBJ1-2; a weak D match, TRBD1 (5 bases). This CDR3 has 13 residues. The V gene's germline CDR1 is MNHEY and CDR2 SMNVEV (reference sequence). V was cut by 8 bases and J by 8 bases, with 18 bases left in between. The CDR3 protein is CASANDGGRGYTF. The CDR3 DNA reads TGTGCCAGCGCCAATGACGGGGGTAGGGGCTACACCTTC.

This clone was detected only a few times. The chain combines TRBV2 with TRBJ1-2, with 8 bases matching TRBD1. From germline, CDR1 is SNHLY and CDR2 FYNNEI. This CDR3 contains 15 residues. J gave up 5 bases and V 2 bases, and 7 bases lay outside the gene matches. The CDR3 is CASSEPPGQGYGYTF. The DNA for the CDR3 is TGTGCCAGCAGTGAACCACCAGGACAGGGTTATGGCTACACCTTC.

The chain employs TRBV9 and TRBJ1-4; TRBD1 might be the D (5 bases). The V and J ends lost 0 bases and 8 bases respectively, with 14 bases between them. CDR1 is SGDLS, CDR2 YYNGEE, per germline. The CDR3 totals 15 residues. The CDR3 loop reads CASSVAAVWGEKLFF. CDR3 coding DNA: TGTGCCAGCAGCGTAGCGGCCGTATGGGGGGAAAAACTGTTTTTT.

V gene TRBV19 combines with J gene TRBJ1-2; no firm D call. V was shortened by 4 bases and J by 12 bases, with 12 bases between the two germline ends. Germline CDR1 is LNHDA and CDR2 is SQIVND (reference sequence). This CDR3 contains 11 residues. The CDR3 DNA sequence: TGTGCCAGTAGTAGTTGGCCCGTTCACACCTTC. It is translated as CASSSWPVHTF.

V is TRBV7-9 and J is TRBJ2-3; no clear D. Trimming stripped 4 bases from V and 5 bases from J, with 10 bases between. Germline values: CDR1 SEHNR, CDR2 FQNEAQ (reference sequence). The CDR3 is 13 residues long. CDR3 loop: CASSSNTGDTQYF. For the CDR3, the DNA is TGTGCCAGCAGCTCGAACACGGGAGATACGCAGTATTTT.

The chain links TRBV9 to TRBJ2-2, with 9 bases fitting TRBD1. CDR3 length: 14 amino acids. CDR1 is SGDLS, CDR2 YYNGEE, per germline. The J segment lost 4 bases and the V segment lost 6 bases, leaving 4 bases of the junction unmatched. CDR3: CASTPTGGTGELFF. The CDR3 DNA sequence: TGTGCCAGCACTCCGACAGGGGGCACCGGGGAGCTGTTTTTT.

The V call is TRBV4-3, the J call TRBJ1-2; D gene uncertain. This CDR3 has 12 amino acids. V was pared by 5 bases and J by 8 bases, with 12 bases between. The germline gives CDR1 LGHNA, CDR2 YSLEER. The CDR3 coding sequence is TGCGCCAGCAGCAACACTGGCGCCGGCTACACCTTC. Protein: CASSNTGAGYTF.

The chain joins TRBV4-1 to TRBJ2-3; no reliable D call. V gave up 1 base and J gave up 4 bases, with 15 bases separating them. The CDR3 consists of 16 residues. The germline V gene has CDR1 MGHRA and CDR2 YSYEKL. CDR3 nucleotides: TGCGCCAGCAGCCAAGTAGGTACCAGAAGGGCAGATACGCAGTATTTT. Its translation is CASSQVGTRRADTQYF.

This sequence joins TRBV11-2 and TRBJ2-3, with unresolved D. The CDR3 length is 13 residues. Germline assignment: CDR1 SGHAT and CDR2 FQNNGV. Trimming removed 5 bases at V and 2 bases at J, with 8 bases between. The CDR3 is CASSHTNTDTQYF. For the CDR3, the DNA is TGTGCCAGCAGCCACACTAACACAGATACGCAGTATTTT.

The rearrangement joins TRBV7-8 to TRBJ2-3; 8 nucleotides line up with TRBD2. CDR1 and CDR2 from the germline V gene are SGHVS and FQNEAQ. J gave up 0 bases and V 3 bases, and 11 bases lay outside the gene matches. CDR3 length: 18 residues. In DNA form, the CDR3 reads TGTGCCAGCAGCTTGACCCCCGTGGGCGGGGGGAGCACAGATACGCAGTATTTT. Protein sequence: CASSLTPVGGGSTDTQYF.

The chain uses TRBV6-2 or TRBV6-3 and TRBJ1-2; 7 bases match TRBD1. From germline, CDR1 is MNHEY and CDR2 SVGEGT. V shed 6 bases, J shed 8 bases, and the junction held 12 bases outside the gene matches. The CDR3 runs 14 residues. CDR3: CASSPASGGVGYTF. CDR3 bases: TGTGCCAGCAGCCCCGCGTCAGGGGGGGTCGGCTACACCTTC.

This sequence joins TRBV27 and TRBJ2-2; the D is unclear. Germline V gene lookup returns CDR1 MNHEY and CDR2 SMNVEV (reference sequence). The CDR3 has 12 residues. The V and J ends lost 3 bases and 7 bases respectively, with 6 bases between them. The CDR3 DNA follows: TGTGCCAGCAGTTTTTTCGGCGGGGAGCTGTTTTTT. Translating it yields CASSFFGGELFF.

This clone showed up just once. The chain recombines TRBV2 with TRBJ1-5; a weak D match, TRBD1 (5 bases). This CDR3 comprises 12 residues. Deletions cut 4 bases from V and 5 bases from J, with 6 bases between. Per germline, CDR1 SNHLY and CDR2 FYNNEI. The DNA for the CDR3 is TGTGCCAGCAGTGGGGGCCATCAGCCCCAGCATTTT. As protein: CASSGGHQPQHF.

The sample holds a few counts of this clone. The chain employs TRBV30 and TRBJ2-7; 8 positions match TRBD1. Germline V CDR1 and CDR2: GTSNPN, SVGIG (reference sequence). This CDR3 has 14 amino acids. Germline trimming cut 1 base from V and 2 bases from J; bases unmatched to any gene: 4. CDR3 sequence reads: CAWSGWDRTYEQYF. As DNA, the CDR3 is TGTGCCTGGAGTGGATGGGACAGGACCTACGAGCAGTACTTC.

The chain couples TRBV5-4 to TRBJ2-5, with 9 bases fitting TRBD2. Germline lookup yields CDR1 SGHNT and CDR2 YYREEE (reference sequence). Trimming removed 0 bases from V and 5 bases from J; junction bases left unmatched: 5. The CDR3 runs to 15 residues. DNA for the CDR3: TGTGCCAGCAGCTTGGATCCTAGCGGGATGGAGACCCAGTACTTC. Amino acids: CASSLDPSGMETQYF.

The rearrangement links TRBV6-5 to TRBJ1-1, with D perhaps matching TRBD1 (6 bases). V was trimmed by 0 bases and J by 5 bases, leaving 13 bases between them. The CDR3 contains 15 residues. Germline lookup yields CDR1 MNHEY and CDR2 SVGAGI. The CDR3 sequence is CASSYSGGLWTEAFF. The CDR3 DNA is TGTGCCAGCAGTTACTCTGGGGGGCTATGGACTGAAGCTTTCTTT.

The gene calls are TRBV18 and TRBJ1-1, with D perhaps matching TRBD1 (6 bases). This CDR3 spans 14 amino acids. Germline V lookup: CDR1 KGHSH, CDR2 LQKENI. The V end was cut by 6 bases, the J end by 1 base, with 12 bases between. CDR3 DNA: TGTGCCAGCTCCGAAATGGGACAGAACACTGAAGCTTTCTTT. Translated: CASSEMGQNTEAFF. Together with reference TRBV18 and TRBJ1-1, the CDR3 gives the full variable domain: NAGVMQNPRHLVRRRGQEARLRCSPMKGHSHVYWYRQLPEEGLKFMVYLQKENIIDESGMPKERFSAEFPKEGPSILRIQQVVRGDSAAYFCASSEMGQNTEAFFGQGTRLTVV.

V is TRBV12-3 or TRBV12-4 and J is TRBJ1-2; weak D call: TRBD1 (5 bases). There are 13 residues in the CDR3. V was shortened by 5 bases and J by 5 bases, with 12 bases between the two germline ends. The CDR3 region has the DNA TGTGCCAGCAGTATGACAGCACTATATGGCTACACCTTC. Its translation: CASSMTALYGYTF.

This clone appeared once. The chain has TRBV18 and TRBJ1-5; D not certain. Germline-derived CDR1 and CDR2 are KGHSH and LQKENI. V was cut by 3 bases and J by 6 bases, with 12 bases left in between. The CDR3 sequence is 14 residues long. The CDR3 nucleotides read TGTGCCAGCTCACCGGCCTCGGTAGGTCAGCCCCAGCATTTT. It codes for CASSPASVGQPQHF. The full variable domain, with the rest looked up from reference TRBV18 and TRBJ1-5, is NAGVMQNPRHLVRRRGQEARLRCSPMKGHSHVYWYRQLPEEGLKFMVYLQKENIIDESGMPKERFSAEFPKEGPSILRIQQVVRGDSAAYFCASSPASVGQPQHFGDGTRLSIL.

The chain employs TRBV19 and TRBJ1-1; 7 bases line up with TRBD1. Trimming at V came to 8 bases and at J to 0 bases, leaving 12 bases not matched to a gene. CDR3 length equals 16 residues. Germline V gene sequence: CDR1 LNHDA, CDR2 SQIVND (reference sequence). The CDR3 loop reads CASGTGTVPMNTEAFF. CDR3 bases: TGTGCCAGTGGCACCGGGACAGTTCCAATGAACACTGAAGCTTTCTTT. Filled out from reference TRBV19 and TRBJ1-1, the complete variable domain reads DGGITQSPKYLFRKEGQNVTLSCEQNLNHDAMYWYRQDPGQGLRLIYYSQIVNDFQKGDIAEGYSVSREKKESFPLTVTSAQKNPTAFYLCASGTGTVPMNTEAFFGQGTRLTVV.

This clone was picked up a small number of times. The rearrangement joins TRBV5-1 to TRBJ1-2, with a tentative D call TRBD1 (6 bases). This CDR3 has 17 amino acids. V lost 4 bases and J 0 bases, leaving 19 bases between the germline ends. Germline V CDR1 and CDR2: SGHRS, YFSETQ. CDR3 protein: CASSPTQTGVANYGYTF. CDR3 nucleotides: TGCGCCAGCAGCCCCACCCAGACAGGAGTAGCTAACTATGGCTACACCTTC.

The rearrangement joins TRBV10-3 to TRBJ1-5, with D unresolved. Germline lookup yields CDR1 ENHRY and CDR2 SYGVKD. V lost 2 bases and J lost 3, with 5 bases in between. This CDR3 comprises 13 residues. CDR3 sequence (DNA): TGTGCCATCAGTGAGCGTCCCAATCAGCCCCAGCATTTT. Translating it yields CAISERPNQPQHF.

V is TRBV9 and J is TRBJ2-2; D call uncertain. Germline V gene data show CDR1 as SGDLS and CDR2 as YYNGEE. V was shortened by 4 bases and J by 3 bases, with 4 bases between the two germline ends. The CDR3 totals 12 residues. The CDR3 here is CASSPYTGELFF. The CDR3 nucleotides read TGTGCCAGCAGCCCCTACACCGGGGAGCTGTTTTTT.

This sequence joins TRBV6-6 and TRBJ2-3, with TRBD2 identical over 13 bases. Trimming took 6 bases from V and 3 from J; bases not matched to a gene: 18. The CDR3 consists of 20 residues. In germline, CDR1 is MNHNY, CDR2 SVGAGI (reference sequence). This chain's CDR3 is CASSRTGPLAGGPGTDTQYF. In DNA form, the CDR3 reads TGTGCCAGCAGCCGAACAGGGCCACTAGCGGGAGGGCCAGGAACAGATACGCAGTATTTT.

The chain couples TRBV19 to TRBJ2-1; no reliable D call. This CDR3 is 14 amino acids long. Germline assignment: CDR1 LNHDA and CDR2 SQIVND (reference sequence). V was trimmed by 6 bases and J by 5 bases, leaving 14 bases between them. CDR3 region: CASRHNGWDNEQFF. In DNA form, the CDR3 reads TGTGCCAGTAGGCATAATGGATGGGACAATGAGCAGTTCTTC.

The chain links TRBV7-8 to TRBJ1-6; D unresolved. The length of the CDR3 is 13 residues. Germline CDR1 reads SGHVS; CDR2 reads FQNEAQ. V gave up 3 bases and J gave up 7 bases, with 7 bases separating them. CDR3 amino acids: CASSFTKNSPLHF. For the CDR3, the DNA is TGTGCCAGCAGCTTTACGAAGAATTCACCCCTCCACTTT.